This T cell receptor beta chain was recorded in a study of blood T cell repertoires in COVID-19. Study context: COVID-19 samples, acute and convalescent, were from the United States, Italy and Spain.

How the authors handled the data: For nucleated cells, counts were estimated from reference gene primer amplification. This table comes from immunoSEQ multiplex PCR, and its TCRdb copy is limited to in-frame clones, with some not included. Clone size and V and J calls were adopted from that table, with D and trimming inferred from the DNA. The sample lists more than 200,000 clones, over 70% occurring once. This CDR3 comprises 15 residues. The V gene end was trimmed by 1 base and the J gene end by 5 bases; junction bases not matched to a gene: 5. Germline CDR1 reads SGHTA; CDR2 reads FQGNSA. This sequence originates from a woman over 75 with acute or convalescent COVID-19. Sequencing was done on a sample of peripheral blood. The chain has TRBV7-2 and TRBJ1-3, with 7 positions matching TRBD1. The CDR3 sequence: CASSLVQGDRNTIYF. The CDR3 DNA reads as TGTGCCAGCAGCTTAGTCCAGGGGGATAGAAACACCATATATTTT.